These 26 T cell receptor beta chains were sequenced from one sample in a study of siplizumab effects on memory and regulatory T cells. Only in-frame clones appear in the TCRdb table, and some are missing; sequencing was by immunoSEQ multiplex PCR. The table shows about 26,000 clones, with roughly 88% occurring only once. The sequencing sample was made of memory CD4+ T cells sorted from blood. The receptors shown here come from a human donor in good health.

This chain joins TRBV5-4 and TRBJ2-1; the match to TRBD1 covers 8 bases. Germline V gives CDR1 SGHNT, CDR2 YYREEE (reference sequence). J was trimmed by 6 bases and V by 4 bases; bases with no gene match: 9. The CDR3 totals 15 residues. CDR3 coding DNA: TGTGCCAGCAGCATACCCGGGACAGGCTCCAATGAGCAGTTCTTC. It yields the protein CASSIPGTGSNEQFF.

This clone has more than one count but fewer than ten. The chain joins TRBV2 to TRBJ1-1; 7 nucleotides align to TRBD1. Germline CDR1 reads SNHLY; CDR2 reads FYNNEI. The CDR3 consists of 15 residues. V lost 5 bases to trimming and J lost 0 bases; unmatched junction nucleotides: 6. CDR3 nucleotide sequence: TGTGCCAGCAGTCCGCCGGGACAGATGAACACTGAAGCTTTCTTT. This gives the protein CASSPPGQMNTEAFF.

The chain has TRBV6-5 and TRBJ1-2; D gene ambiguous. Germline V gene data show CDR1 as MNHEY and CDR2 as SVGAGI. V was clipped by 7 bases and J by 11 bases, with 23 bases between them. CDR3 length: 14 amino acids. CDR3 amino acids: CASTTRTKTELYTF. In nucleotides, the CDR3 is TGTGCCAGCACCACCCGCACGAAGACGGAACTATACACCTTC.

A few counts support this clone. The chain has TRBV7-2 and TRBJ2-1, with D uncertain. Trimming pared 5 bases from V and 16 bases from J, leaving 15 bases between. This CDR3 is 11 amino acids long. Germline V gene data show CDR1 as SGHTA and CDR2 as FQGNSA. For the CDR3, the DNA is TGTGCCAGCAGCAGACTCGCCTCCTTATTCTTC. As protein: CASSRLASLFF.

The rearrangement links TRBV7-2 to TRBJ1-1, with D possibly being TRBD1 (5 bases). The CDR3 sequence is 16 residues long. The V gene lost 5 bases and the J gene lost 4 bases, with 20 bases spanning the gap. The germline CDR1 and CDR2 sequences are SGHTA and FQGNSA. The CDR3 region is CASSPTRGSTATEAFF. CDR3 coding DNA: TGTGCCAGCAGCCCTACCCGGGGGAGCACGGCCACTGAAGCTTTCTTT.

This clone showed up just once. The rearrangement links TRBV15 to TRBJ2-7, with D perhaps being TRBD1 or TRBD2 (5 bases each). This CDR3 comprises 15 residues. The V and J ends lost 5 bases and 7 bases respectively, with 21 bases between them. The germline V gene encodes CDR1 LNHNV and CDR2 YYDKDF (reference sequence). For the CDR3, the DNA is TGTGCCACCAGCCCTCGGGGTGGGACGGCGAGAGAGCAGTACTTC. It codes for CATSPRGGTAREQYF. The variable domain in full, with the rest retrieved from reference TRBV15 and TRBJ2-7, is DAMVIQNPRYQVTQFGKPVTLSCSQTLNHNVMYWYQQKSSQAPKLLFHYYDKDFNNEADTPDNFQSRRPNTSFCFLDIRSPGLGDTAMYLCATSPRGGTAREQYFGPGTRLTVT.

This chain joins TRBV20-1 and TRBJ1-2; weak D call: TRBD1 (5 bases). The germline V and J ends were trimmed by 4 bases and 6 bases, with 9 bases remaining between them. Germline CDR1 and CDR2: DFQATT and SNEGSKA (reference sequence). The CDR3 is 11 amino acids. The CDR3 loop reads CSAINRNGYTF. CDR3 nucleotide sequence: TGCAGTGCTATAAACAGGAATGGCTACACCTTC.

The J gene is TRBJ2-7, the V gene TRBV11-2; perhaps TRBD1 as D (6 bases). This CDR3 is built from 14 residues. Between the trimmed V and J ends, which lost 6 bases and 2 bases, there was a span of 14 bases. The germline CDR1 and CDR2 sequences are SGHAT and FQNNGV. DNA of the CDR3: TGTGCCAGCAGTTCAACAGGGAGTCCCTACGAGCAGTACTTC. Translation gives CASSSTGSPYEQYF.

This clone was seen more than once but under ten times. The V and J genes are TRBV2 and TRBJ2-1, with D hard to call. The germline V and J ends were trimmed by 7 bases and 3 bases, with 13 bases remaining between them. CDR1 and CDR2 from the germline V gene are SNHLY and FYNNEI. CDR3 length equals 14 residues. CDR3 in DNA: TGTGCCAGCAATAAGCGCTACCTCTACAATGAGCAGTTCTTC. Protein product: CASNKRYLYNEQFF.

This chain links TRBV29-1 with TRBJ2-7, with 8 bases fitting TRBD2. Germline CDR1 SQVTM, CDR2 ANQGSEA. There are 12 residues in the CDR3. Trimming cost V 4 bases and J 2 bases; bases outside gene matches: 1. The CDR3 region is CSVGRGAYEQYF. The CDR3, as DNA: TGCAGCGTTGGGCGGGGGGCCTACGAGCAGTACTTC.

This clone appeared a few times. The chain recombines TRBV19 with TRBJ1-1; D call uncertain. The CDR3 contains 14 residues. Germline CDR1 and CDR2: LNHDA and SQIVND (reference sequence). The ends were cut back, 8 bases at V and 4 bases at J, with 17 bases in the middle. The CDR3 DNA sequence: TGTGCCAGTGAGCCGGGCCTGGAGGGCACTGAAGCTTTCTTT. Amino acids: CASEPGLEGTEAFF.

The chain carries TRBV19 and TRBJ1-1; 12 bases agree with TRBD1. In germline, CDR1 is LNHDA, CDR2 SQIVND (reference sequence). V was pared by 9 bases and J by 5 bases, with 4 bases of the junction left unmatched. This CDR3 is 13 amino acids long. CDR3 amino acids: CASGGQGATEAFF. The CDR3 region has the DNA TGTGCCAGCGGGGGACAGGGGGCGACTGAAGCTTTCTTT.

V is TRBV5-1 and J is TRBJ2-1; D is unresolved. Germline values: CDR1 SGHRS, CDR2 YFSETQ. V shed 3 bases and J shed 0 bases, with 10 bases lying between them. There are 15 residues in the CDR3. The CDR3 loop is CASSSSPGSYNEQFF. CDR3 bases: TGCGCCAGCAGCTCCAGCCCCGGCTCCTACAATGAGCAGTTCTTC.

The chain employs TRBV27 and TRBJ2-2, with D maybe TRBD2 (6 bases). This CDR3 is 15 amino acids long. CDR1 is MNHEY and CDR2 is SMNVEV in the germline V gene (reference sequence). The V end was cut by 5 bases, the J end by 4 bases, with 14 bases between. The CDR3 DNA follows: TGTGCCAGCAGTCCACGGCGGGGTGGCACCGGGGAGCTGTTTTTT. Translated, it gives CASSPRRGGTGELFF.

The J gene is TRBJ2-1, the V gene TRBV4-3, with 8 bases that match TRBD2. Trimming at V came to 0 bases and at J to 5 bases, leaving 12 bases not matched to a gene. The CDR3 runs to 18 residues. Germline V gene sequence: CDR1 LGHNA, CDR2 YSLEER. The CDR3: CASSQDMSSGRGNNEQFF. CDR3 nucleotide sequence: TGCGCCAGCAGCCAAGATATGTCGAGCGGGAGAGGCAACAATGAGCAGTTCTTC.

The V call is TRBV12-5, the J call TRBJ1-1, with a weak D call TRBD1 (5 bases). Germline V gene data show CDR1 as LGHNT and CDR2 as FRNRAP. V lost 6 bases, J lost 1 base, and 12 bases lay in between. This CDR3 contains 14 residues. CDR3 sequence (DNA): TGTGCTAGTGGCCATAGGGGTCCGAACACTGAAGCTTTCTTT. Protein: CASGHRGPNTEAFF.

The chain has TRBV7-9 and TRBJ1-1; 8 bases are shared with TRBD1. Germline V gives CDR1 SEHNR, CDR2 FQNEAQ (reference sequence). V was clipped by 3 bases and J by 4 bases; unmatched bases: 4. There are 14 residues in the CDR3. CDR3 nucleotide sequence: TGTGCCAGCAGCTTTGGACAGGGCGGCACTGAAGCTTTCTTT. Translation gives CASSFGQGGTEAFF.

V usage is TRBV19 and J usage is TRBJ1-5, with 8 bases lining up with TRBD1. Germline-derived CDR1 and CDR2 are LNHDA and SQIVND (reference sequence). Trimming at V came to 4 bases and at J to 6 bases, leaving 8 bases not matched to a gene. The CDR3 spans 15 residues. In DNA, the CDR3 is TGTGCCAGTAGTACTGGACAGGGAGGGGGTCAGCCCCAGCATTTT. Translating it yields CASSTGQGGGQPQHF. The variable domain in full, with the rest retrieved from reference TRBV19 and TRBJ1-5, is DGGITQSPKYLFRKEGQNVTLSCEQNLNHDAMYWYRQDPGQGLRLIYYSQIVNDFQKGDIAEGYSVSREKKESFPLTVTSAQKNPTAFYLCASSTGQGGGQPQHFGDGTRLSIL.

This chain links TRBV9 with TRBJ2-7; D not certain. Trimming shortened V by 4 bases and J by 1 base, and 15 bases separated the two germline ends. Germline V gene lookup returns CDR1 SGDLS and CDR2 YYNGEE. This CDR3 comprises 15 residues. The CDR3 reads CASSFAPSHSYEQYF. The CDR3 DNA follows: TGTGCCAGCAGCTTCGCACCGTCCCATTCCTACGAGCAGTACTTC.

This chain uses TRBV5-4 with TRBJ2-7; possibly TRBD1 or TRBD2 for D (5 bases each). CDR1 and CDR2 (germline): SGHNT, YYREEE (reference sequence). Trimming took 4 bases from V and 1 from J, leaving 15 bases between them. CDR3 length: 15 residues. CDR3 protein: CASSKGPGGSYEQYF. The CDR3 DNA sequence: TGTGCCAGCAGCAAGGGACCAGGTGGGTCCTACGAGCAGTACTTC.

The chain uses TRBV19 and TRBJ2-7; 9 bases fit TRBD1. The germline gives CDR1 LNHDA, CDR2 SQIVND (reference sequence). The CDR3 is made up of 13 amino acids. V was pared by 5 bases and J by 5 bases, with 4 bases of the junction left unmatched. CDR3: CASSLQGAHEQYF. In DNA, the CDR3 is TGTGCCAGTAGTCTACAGGGGGCCCACGAGCAGTACTTC. The whole variable domain, remainder taken from reference TRBV19 and TRBJ2-7, is DGGITQSPKYLFRKEGQNVTLSCEQNLNHDAMYWYRQDPGQGLRLIYYSQIVNDFQKGDIAEGYSVSREKKESFPLTVTSAQKNPTAFYLCASSLQGAHEQYFGPGTRLTVT.

This sequence joins TRBV7-2 and TRBJ1-2; D gene unclear. The CDR3 loop spans 14 amino acids. The V end lost 2 bases, the J end lost 2 bases, and 9 bases lay between the germline ends. CDR1 and CDR2 (germline): SGHTA, FQGNSA. CDR3 DNA sequence: TGTGCCAGCAGCTTATCGGACGCCAACTATGGCTACACCTTC. Its translation is CASSLSDANYGYTF.

The chain links TRBV15 to TRBJ2-3; D uncertain. V was trimmed by 4 bases and J by 0 bases, leaving 5 bases between them. Germline V CDR1 and CDR2: LNHNV, YYDKDF (reference sequence). The CDR3 consists of 13 residues. Here the CDR3 reads CATSTGSTDTQYF. The CDR3 DNA reads TGTGCCACCAGCACTGGAAGCACAGATACGCAGTATTTT.

CDR3 amino acids: CATLRGDTQYF. The CDR3 bases are TGTGCCACCCTCAGGGGAGATACGCAGTATTTT. The rearrangement joins TRBV10-3 to TRBJ2-3; possible D gene TRBD1, 6 bases. This CDR3 spans 11 amino acids. From germline, CDR1 is ENHRY and CDR2 SYGVKD. V gave up 10 bases and J gave up 5 bases, with 10 bases separating them.

The chain recombines TRBV5-1 with TRBJ2-1, with 12 bases lining up with TRBD1. V lost 9 bases to trimming and J lost 10 bases; unmatched junction nucleotides: 14. The CDR3 has 15 residues. The germline CDR1 and CDR2 sequences are SGHRS and YFSETQ. The CDR3 spells CATKLPGQGAWEQFF. The DNA of the CDR3 is TGCGCCACCAAACTACCGGGACAGGGGGCTTGGGAGCAGTTCTTC. The full variable domain, with the rest looked up from reference TRBV5-1 and TRBJ2-1, is KAGVTQTPRYLIKTRGQQVTLSCSPISGHRSVSWYQQTPGQGLQFLFEYFSETQRNKGNFPGRFSGRQFSNSRSEMNVSTLELGDSALYLCATKLPGQGAWEQFFGPGTRLTVL.

The V call is TRBV6-5, the J call TRBJ1-5; D not resolved. The germline V and J ends were trimmed by 4 bases and 4 bases, with 8 bases remaining between them. This CDR3 contains 13 residues. The germline gives CDR1 MNHEY, CDR2 SVGAGI. CDR3 sequence (DNA): TGTGCCAGCAGTTCCCTACCGAATCAGCCCCAGCATTTT. Translated, it gives CASSSLPNQPQHF.